The sequence of this TCR beta chain was determined in a study of blood T cell repertoires in COVID-19. V was cut by 1 base and J by 0 bases, with 13 bases left in between. The germline CDR1 and CDR2 sequences are SGHDT and YYEEEE. The CDR3 runs to 16 residues. Sequenced by immunoSEQ multiplex PCR; TCRdb stores in-frame clones only, minus some. The sample records around 250,000 clones, about 88% being singletons. Sequencing was done on a sample of peripheral blood. This sequence originates from a woman aged 70-85 years with active or convalescent COVID-19. This chain joins TRBV5-6 and TRBJ1-1; D may be TRBD1 (5 bases). The CDR3 DNA reads TGTGCCAGCAGCTTGTGGAATACAGGCATGAACACTGAAGCTTTCTTT. As protein: CASSLWNTGMNTEAFF.